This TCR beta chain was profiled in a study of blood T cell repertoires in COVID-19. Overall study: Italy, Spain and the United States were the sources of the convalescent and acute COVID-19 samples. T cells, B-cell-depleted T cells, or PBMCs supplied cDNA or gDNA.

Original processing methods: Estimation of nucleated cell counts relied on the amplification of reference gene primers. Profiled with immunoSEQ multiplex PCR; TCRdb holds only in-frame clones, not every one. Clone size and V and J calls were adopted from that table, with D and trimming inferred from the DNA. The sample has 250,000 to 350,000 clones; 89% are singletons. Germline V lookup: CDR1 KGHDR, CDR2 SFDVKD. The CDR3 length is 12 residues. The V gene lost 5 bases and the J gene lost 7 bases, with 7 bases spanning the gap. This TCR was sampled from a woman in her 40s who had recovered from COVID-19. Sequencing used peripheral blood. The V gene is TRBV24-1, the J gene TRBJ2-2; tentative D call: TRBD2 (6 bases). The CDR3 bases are TGTGCCACCAGTGGGGAGGACGGGGAGCTGTTTTTT. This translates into CATSGEDGELFF.